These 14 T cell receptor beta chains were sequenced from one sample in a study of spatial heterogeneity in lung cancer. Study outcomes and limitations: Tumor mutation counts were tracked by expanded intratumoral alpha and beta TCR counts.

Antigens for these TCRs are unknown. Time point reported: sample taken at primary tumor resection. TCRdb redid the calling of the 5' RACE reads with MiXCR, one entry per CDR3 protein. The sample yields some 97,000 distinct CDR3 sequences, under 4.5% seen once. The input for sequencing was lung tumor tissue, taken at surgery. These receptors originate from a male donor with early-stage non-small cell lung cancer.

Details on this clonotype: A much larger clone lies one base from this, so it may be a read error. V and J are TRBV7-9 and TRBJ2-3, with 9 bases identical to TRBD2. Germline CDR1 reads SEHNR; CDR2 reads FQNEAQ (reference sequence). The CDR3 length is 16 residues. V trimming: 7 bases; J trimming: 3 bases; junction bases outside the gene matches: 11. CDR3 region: CASNRRVSGSTDTQYF. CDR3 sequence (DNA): TGTGCCAGCAACCGCCGAGTTAGCGGGAGTACAGATACGCAGTATTTT.

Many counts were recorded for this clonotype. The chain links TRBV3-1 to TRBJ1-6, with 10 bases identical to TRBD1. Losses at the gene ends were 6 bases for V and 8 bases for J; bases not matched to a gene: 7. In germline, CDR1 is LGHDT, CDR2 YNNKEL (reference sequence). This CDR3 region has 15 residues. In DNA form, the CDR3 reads TGTGCCAGCAGACGCTGGACAGGGGGACATTCACCCCTCCACTTT. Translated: CASRRWTGGHSPLHF.

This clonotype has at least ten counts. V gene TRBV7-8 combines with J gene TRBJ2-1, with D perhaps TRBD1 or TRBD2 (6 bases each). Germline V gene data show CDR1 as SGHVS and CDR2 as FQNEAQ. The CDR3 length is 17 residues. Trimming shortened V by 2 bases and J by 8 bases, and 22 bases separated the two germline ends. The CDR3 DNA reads TGTGCCAGCAGCTTATTTGGAGGGGGGTTTGCCAGAGATGAGCAGTTCTTC. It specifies CASSLFGGGFARDEQFF.

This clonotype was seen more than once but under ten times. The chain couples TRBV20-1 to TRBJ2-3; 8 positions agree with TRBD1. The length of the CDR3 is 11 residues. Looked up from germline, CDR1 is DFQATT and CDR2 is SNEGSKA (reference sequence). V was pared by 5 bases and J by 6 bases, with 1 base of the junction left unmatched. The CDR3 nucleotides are TGCAGTGCTTACAGGGGGGATACGCAGTATTTT. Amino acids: CSAYRGDTQYF.

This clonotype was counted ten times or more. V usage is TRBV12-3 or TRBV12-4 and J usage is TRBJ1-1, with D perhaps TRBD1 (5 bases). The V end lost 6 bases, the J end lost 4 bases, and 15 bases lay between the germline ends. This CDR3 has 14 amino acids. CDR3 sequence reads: CASSRVGGGTEAFF. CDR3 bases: TGTGCCAGCAGCCGGGTCGGCGGGGGCACTGAAGCTTTCTTT.

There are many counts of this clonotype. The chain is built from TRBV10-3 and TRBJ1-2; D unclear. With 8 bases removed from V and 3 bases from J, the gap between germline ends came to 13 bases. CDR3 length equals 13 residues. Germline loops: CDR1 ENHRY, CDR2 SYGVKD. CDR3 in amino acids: CAIRVGRDYGYTF. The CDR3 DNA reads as TGTGCCATCCGAGTAGGGCGGGACTATGGCTACACCTTC.

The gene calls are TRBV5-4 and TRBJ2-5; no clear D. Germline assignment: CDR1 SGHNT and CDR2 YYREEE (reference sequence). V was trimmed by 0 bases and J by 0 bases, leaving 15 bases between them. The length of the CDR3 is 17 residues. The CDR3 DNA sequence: TGTGCCAGCAGCTTGGTGGGCAGCACCACCTACCAAGAGACCCAGTACTTC. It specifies CASSLVGSTTYQETQYF.

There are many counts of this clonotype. The CDR3 reads CASSYPRTGSDNSPLHF. The CDR3 bases are TGTGCCAGCAGTTACCCCCGGACAGGGTCAGATAATTCACCCCTCCACTTT. This rearrangement joins TRBV6-5 to TRBJ1-6; TRBD1 agrees at 8 bases. The germline gives CDR1 MNHEY, CDR2 SVGAGI. The CDR3 contains 17 residues. Trimming removed 2 bases from V and 5 bases from J; junction bases left unmatched: 8.

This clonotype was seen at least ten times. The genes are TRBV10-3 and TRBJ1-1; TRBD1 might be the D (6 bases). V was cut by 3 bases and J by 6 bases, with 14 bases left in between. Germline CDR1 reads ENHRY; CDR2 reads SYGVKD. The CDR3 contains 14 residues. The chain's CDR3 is CAISDTGWLAEAFF. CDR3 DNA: TGTGCCATCAGTGACACAGGGTGGCTCGCTGAAGCTTTCTTT.

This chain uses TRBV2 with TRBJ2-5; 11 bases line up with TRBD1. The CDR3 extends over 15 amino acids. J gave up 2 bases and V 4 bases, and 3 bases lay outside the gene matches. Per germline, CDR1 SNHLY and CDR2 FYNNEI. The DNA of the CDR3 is TGTGCCAGCAGTGGCGGACAGGGGGCTCAAGAGACCCAGTACTTC. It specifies CASSGGQGAQETQYF.

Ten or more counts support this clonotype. The CDR3 DNA is TGCGCCAGCAGCTTGGGGACGTTCCCCCCGTCCCCCCTTCACAATGAGCAGTTCTTC. Protein product: CASSLGTFPPSPLHNEQFF. This sequence joins TRBV5-1 and TRBJ2-1; D is undetermined. This CDR3 region has 19 residues. The V and J ends lost 0 bases and 5 bases respectively, with 24 bases between them. Germline values: CDR1 SGHRS, CDR2 YFSETQ. The complete variable domain, with remaining parts taken from reference TRBV5-1 and TRBJ2-1, reads KAGVTQTPRYLIKTRGQQVTLSCSPISGHRSVSWYQQTPGQGLQFLFEYFSETQRNKGNFPGRFSGRQFSNSRSEMNVSTLELGDSALYLCASSLGTFPPSPLHNEQFFGPGTRLTVL.

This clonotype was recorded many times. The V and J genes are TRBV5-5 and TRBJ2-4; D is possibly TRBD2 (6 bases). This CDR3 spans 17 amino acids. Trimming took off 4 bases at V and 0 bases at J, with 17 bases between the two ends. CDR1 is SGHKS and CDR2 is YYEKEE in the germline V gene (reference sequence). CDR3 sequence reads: CASSKGGVTIAKNIQYF. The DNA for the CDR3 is TGTGCCAGCAGCAAGGGCGGGGTTACCATAGCCAAAAACATTCAGTACTTC. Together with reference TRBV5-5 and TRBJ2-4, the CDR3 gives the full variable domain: DAGVTQSPTHLIKTRGQQVTLRCSPISGHKSVSWYQQVLGQGPQFIFQYYEKEERGRGNFPDRFSARQFPNYSSELNVNALLLGDSALYLCASSKGGVTIAKNIQYFGAGTRLSVL.

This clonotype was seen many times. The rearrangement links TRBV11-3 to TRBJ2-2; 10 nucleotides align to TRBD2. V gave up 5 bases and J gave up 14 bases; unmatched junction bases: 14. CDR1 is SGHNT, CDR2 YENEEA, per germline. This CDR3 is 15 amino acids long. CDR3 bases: TGTGCCAGCAGCCCCCGGTCGGGTGCTAGCGGGAGACTGTTTTTT. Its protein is CASSPRSGASGRLFF.

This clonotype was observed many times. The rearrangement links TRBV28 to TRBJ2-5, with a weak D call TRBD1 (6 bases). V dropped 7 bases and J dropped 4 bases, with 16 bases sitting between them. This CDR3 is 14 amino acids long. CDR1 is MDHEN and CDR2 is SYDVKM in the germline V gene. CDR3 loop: CASTPIGGSETQYF. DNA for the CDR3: TGTGCCAGCACCCCGATAGGGGGTTCAGAGACCCAGTACTTC.